Detailed here is one T cell receptor beta chain. The antigen it recognizes is unknown. No much larger clonotype is one base removed from it; base qualities were not supplied. The junction carries 16 bases between V and J, which are trimmed by 4 bases and 6 bases respectively. From the cysteine through the phenylalanine, the CDR3 covers 14 amino acids. Of all the DNA, just the CDR3 is kept, 42 bases in frame from base 1. CDR1 and CDR2 were assigned from the germline V gene as MGHRA and YSYEKL. Using the deep immunoSEQ assay, multiplex PCR amplified TCR CDR3 regions from genomic DNA. Extracted genomic DNA from each cell subset was distributed evenly across all wells of several immunoSEQ 96-well plates, and each plate was treated as a replicate. For sorted subsets, each replicate PCR was loaded with around 220 ng genomic DNA, equivalent to some 27,000 T cell genomes. Purified libraries were measured with a Qubit 3.0 fluorometer, size-checked on a Bioanalyzer 2100, and measured again with the KAPA Library Quantification kit. Each immunoSEQ 96-well plate was sequenced on its own single-read 150-cycle Illumina NextSeq 550 flow cell. As for how the authors treated the data: Because the immunoSEQ output held only junctional sequences and lacked quality scores, the filtering could not match the filtering applied to full-length reads. Sequences were annotated with PyIR, a Python wrapper for IgBLAST v1.9, using IMGT germline references to assign V/J genes and CDR3. Reads were filtered out if the reads had weak V/J assignments (E-value above 1e-6), no CDR3, stop codons, out-of-frame junctions, or ambiguous translated residues. V3J clonotypes were defined by identical inferred V gene, J gene, and CDR3 amino acid sequence. To compute the percentage overlap between repertoires, the number of shared unique clonotypes was divided by the size of the smaller repertoire. Repertoire richness was assessed with RTK rarefaction, the Chao1 estimator, and Recon v2.1 estimates of unobserved clonotypes. Generation probabilities for all TCRbeta clonotypes obtained by the gDNA method from a handful of donors were computed using OLGA. TCRdb retrieved this table from immuneACCESS and kept in-frame rearrangements only. Not all clones are present; in checked studies, unresolved V genes account for under half, and no reason is known for the remainder. V and J calls and clone size are those listed in that table; D and trimming were worked out from the DNA. A total of some 2 million clones appear in this sample, about 95% of them only once. The ten largest clones take up approximately 1.2% of the sample.

The entry originates in a study of shared clonotypes between healthy human individuals (dated by TCRdb to 2020 to 2021). Describing the broader study: A couple of women and a few men aged 18 to 49 years were included in the cohort. For each donor, three plates each were used for CD4 naive and CD4 memory, two plates were used for CD8 naive, and one plate was used for CD8 memory. The study deeply sequenced blood TCR repertoires of about 5 healthy adults to estimate repertoire size and the extent of clonotype sharing between individuals. To increase sequencing depth and limit assay-specific biases, TCR repertoire library preparation and sequencing were carried out by different laboratories using diverse techniques. Between about 0.85 and 9.5 billion PBMCs per donor were obtained by leukapheresis.

Results and caveats for the whole study, not just this receptor: Clonotypes shared by all four sorted-subset donors showed higher generation probabilities than non-shared clonotypes. Incomplete sequencing was indicated by rarefaction of sorted-subset datasets, despite the large sequencing depth. Pairwise subsampling led to the expectation that sequencing depth would affect the degree of clonotype sharing among donors. Only blood was sampled, and tissue TCR repertoires likely differ from those in blood. Larger estimated clonotype richness was generally found for naive subsets than for memory subsets. Across a few donors, around 5.4% of naive CD4, roughly 3.5% of naive CD8, 2.3% of memory CD4, and roughly 0.41% of memory CD8 clonotypes were shared. Because the study included only a small number of donors, the genetic and exposure-history diversity represented was limited.

CD8 naive samples were obtained by positive selection for CCR7 among CD45RO-negative cells, yielding a CD45RA+CCR7+ population from which TemRA cells were excluded. Healthy HIV-negative adults with no recently reported acute infections or vaccinations were included as donors. Every donor was a Caucasian adult living in Nashville, Tennessee, USA. After blood collection by leukapheresis, PBMCs were isolated using Ficoll-Histopaque density gradient centrifugation and then cryopreserved in the vapor phase of liquid nitrogen. Purity and quantity of every magnetically sorted T cell population were checked by analytical flow cytometry. Genomic DNA was isolated from every sorted fraction and measured by UV absorbance on a Nanodrop 2000c.

Sequenced material: naive CD8+ T cells sorted from blood. The cell subset or site label, read with the paper, signifies: CD45RA+CCR7+. The rearranged chain carries TRBV4-1 and TRBJ2-7; the D gene could be either TRBD1 or TRBD2, each agreeing at 6 bases. The sequence came from a man between 18 and 35 years old in good health. The nucleotide sequence is given as TGCGCCAGCAGCCTCGAGGGGGAGGACTTCGAGCAGTACTTC. Its product reads: CASSLEGEDFEQYF.